Listed below are T cell receptor beta chains from one sample, sequenced in a study of shared clonotypes between healthy human individuals. Here immunoSEQ multiplex PCR was the method, and the copy in TCRdb shows in-frame clones only, minus some. The sample has 530,000 or so clones; almost 80% are singletons. Source material: PBMCs. Every receptor here comes from a woman between 40 and 50 years old in good health. Some clones in this sample may be carry-over from other donors' samples. The CDR3 runs from the conserved cysteine through the conserved F or W. Each record gives: J gene, clone size, V gene, CDR3 length, D gene, CDR3 protein, CDR3 DNA. The D gene is left open where the match is weak. Expanded clones are given a class, and other clones once, few, many or no size at all.

j_gene: TRBJ2-7; abundance: NA; v_gene: TRBV5-1; len: 15; d_gene: NA; CDR3aa: CASSPEQGGTYEQYF; CDR3nt: TGCGCCAGCAGCCCGGAACAGGGGGGGACCTACGAGCAGTACTTC
j_gene: TRBJ1-1; abundance: NA; v_gene: TRBV11-2; len: 13; d_gene: TRBD1; CDR3aa: CASRQGADTEAFF; CDR3nt: TGTGCCAGCAGGCAGGGGGCGGACACTGAAGCTTTCTTT
j_gene: TRBJ2-2; abundance: NA; v_gene: TRBV19; len: 16; d_gene: TRBD2; CDR3aa: CASSRTSGSYTGELFF; CDR3nt: TGTGCCAGTAGTCGAACTAGCGGGAGTTACACCGGGGAGCTGTTTTTT
j_gene: TRBJ1-5; abundance: NA; v_gene: TRBV28; len: 16; d_gene: NA; CDR3aa: CASSWGVGADRGPQHF; CDR3nt: TGTGCCAGCAGTTGGGGGGTGGGGGCCGACCGAGGGCCCCAGCATTTT
j_gene: TRBJ2-2; abundance: NA; v_gene: TRBV6-5; len: 14; d_gene: NA; CDR3aa: CASSQIRSTGELFF; CDR3nt: TGTGCCAGCAGCCAAATACGCAGCACCGGGGAGCTGTTTTTT
j_gene: TRBJ1-2; abundance: few; v_gene: TRBV18; len: 13; d_gene: NA; CDR3aa: CASSRGQNYGYTF; CDR3nt: TGTGCCAGCTCCCGCGGACAGAACTATGGCTACACCTTC
j_gene: TRBJ1-6; abundance: NA; v_gene: TRBV29-1; len: 13; d_gene: NA; CDR3aa: CSIAAEINSPLHF; CDR3nt: TGCAGCATTGCGGCCGAAATTAATTCACCCCTCCACTTT
j_gene: TRBJ2-2; abundance: few; v_gene: TRBV6-1; len: 14; d_gene: NA; CDR3aa: CASLPAPNTGELFF; CDR3nt: TGTGCCAGCCTCCCGGCCCCGAACACCGGGGAGCTGTTTTTT
j_gene: TRBJ2-1; abundance: many; v_gene: TRBV15; len: 15; d_gene: TRBD2; CDR3aa: CATSRDAGLVGEQFF; CDR3nt: TGTGCCACCAGCAGAGATGCAGGACTAGTGGGTGAGCAGTTCTTC
j_gene: TRBJ1-5; abundance: NA; v_gene: TRBV7-3; len: 13; d_gene: NA; CDR3aa: CASSSRGGQPQHF; CDR3nt: TGTGCCAGCAGCTCCAGGGGCGGTCAGCCCCAGCATTTT
j_gene: TRBJ2-1; abundance: few; v_gene: TRBV7-2; len: 14; d_gene: TRBD2; CDR3aa: CASSLGEASGEQFF; CDR3nt: TGTGCCAGCAGCTTAGGGGAAGCTAGCGGTGAGCAGTTCTTC
j_gene: TRBJ2-2; abundance: NA; v_gene: TRBV29-1; len: 16; d_gene: TRBD1; CDR3aa: CSASLSGGYNTGELFF; CDR3nt: TGCAGCGCTAGCCTCTCAGGGGGCTATAACACCGGGGAGCTGTTTTTT
j_gene: TRBJ2-1; abundance: NA; v_gene: TRBV5-1; len: 15; d_gene: NA; CDR3aa: CASSLARSSYNEQFF; CDR3nt: TGCGCCAGCAGCTTGGCTAGGAGCTCCTACAATGAGCAGTTCTTC
j_gene: TRBJ2-7; abundance: NA; v_gene: TRBV7-9; len: 14; d_gene: NA; CDR3aa: CASSSQGLRYEQYF; CDR3nt: TGTGCCAGCAGCTCACAGGGACTTCGGTACGAGCAGTACTTC
j_gene: TRBJ2-7; abundance: many; v_gene: TRBV28; len: 16; d_gene: NA; CDR3aa: CASSDPGHTPFYEQYF; CDR3nt: TGTGCCAGCAGTGACCCTGGGCACACTCCGTTTTACGAGCAGTACTTC
j_gene: TRBJ2-1; abundance: NA; v_gene: TRBV10-1; len: 14; d_gene: NA; CDR3aa: CASSESRQRNEQFF; CDR3nt: TGCGCCAGCAGTGAGTCGAGGCAACGCAATGAGCAGTTCTTC
j_gene: TRBJ1-2; abundance: few; v_gene: TRBV11-1; len: 16; d_gene: TRBD1; CDR3aa: CATHLLTGVLDYGYTF; CDR3nt: TGTGCCACCCACCTATTGACAGGGGTCTTGGACTATGGCTACACCTTC
j_gene: TRBJ2-5; abundance: NA; v_gene: TRBV6-5; len: 16; d_gene: TRBD2; CDR3aa: CASSYYPGLGQETQYF; CDR3nt: TGTGCCAGCAGTTATTATCCGGGACTAGGGCAAGAGACCCAGTACTTC
j_gene: TRBJ2-1; abundance: NA; v_gene: TRBV9; len: 17; d_gene: TRBD2; CDR3aa: CASSAGLAGVSLSEQFF; CDR3nt: TGTGCCAGCAGCGCCGGACTAGCGGGAGTCTCGTTATCTGAGCAGTTCTTC
j_gene: TRBJ2-7; abundance: once; v_gene: TRBV28; len: 13; d_gene: NA; CDR3aa: CASSLSVSYEQYF; CDR3nt: TGTGCCAGCAGTTTAAGTGTATCCTACGAGCAGTACTTC
j_gene: TRBJ2-2; abundance: once; v_gene: TRBV4-3; len: 16; d_gene: TRBD2; CDR3aa: CASSRTSGRAGGELFF; CDR3nt: TGCGCCAGCAGCCGGACTAGCGGGAGGGCCGGCGGGGAGCTGTTTTTT
j_gene: TRBJ1-5; abundance: few; v_gene: TRBV2; len: 15; d_gene: TRBD1; CDR3aa: CASETDRGRWQPQHF; CDR3nt: TGTGCCAGCGAAACCGACAGGGGGCGGTGGCAGCCCCAGCATTTT
j_gene: TRBJ2-5; abundance: NA; v_gene: TRBV5-1; len: 14; d_gene: NA; CDR3aa: CASSLGGVQETQYF; CDR3nt: TGCGCCAGCAGCTTGGGTGGTGTTCAAGAGACCCAGTACTTC
j_gene: TRBJ1-1; abundance: NA; v_gene: TRBV12-5; len: 13; d_gene: NA; CDR3aa: CASALEENTEAFF; CDR3nt: TGTGCTAGTGCCCTGGAGGAGAACACTGAAGCTTTCTTT
j_gene: TRBJ1-2; abundance: NA; v_gene: TRBV5-4; len: 16; d_gene: TRBD1; CDR3aa: CASSLPGTGGGDGYTF; CDR3nt: TGTGCCAGCAGCCTCCCCGGGACAGGGGGCGGCGATGGCTACACCTTC
j_gene: TRBJ2-3; abundance: NA; v_gene: TRBV19; len: 14; d_gene: NA; CDR3aa: CASRHRVNPDTQYF; CDR3nt: TGTGCCAGTAGACATAGGGTGAATCCGGATACGCAGTATTTT
j_gene: TRBJ1-5; abundance: NA; v_gene: TRBV12-2; len: 15; d_gene: NA; CDR3aa: CASRLARPPAQPQHF; CDR3nt: TGTGCAAGTCGCTTAGCGCGGCCACCCGCTCAGCCCCAGCATTTT
j_gene: TRBJ2-5; abundance: NA; v_gene: TRBV11-2; len: 14; d_gene: NA; CDR3aa: CASSLGQAQETQYF; CDR3nt: TGTGCCAGCAGCTTAGGCCAGGCTCAAGAGACCCAGTACTTC
j_gene: TRBJ2-1; abundance: NA; v_gene: TRBV5-1; len: 18; d_gene: TRBD2; CDR3aa: CASSLGLAGYSSYNEQFF; CDR3nt: TGCGCCAGCAGCCTAGGACTAGCGGGCTACAGCTCCTACAATGAGCAGTTCTTC
j_gene: TRBJ2-4; abundance: once; v_gene: TRBV2; len: 19; d_gene: NA; CDR3aa: CASSEGRTASSLAKNIQYF; CDR3nt: TGTGCCAGCAGTGAAGGGAGGACAGCCTCCTCACTAGCCAAAAACATTCAGTACTTC
j_gene: TRBJ2-7; abundance: NA; v_gene: TRBV6-5; len: 14; d_gene: TRBD2; CDR3aa: CASRGGSGSYEQYF; CDR3nt: TGTGCCAGCCGGGGCGGGAGCGGGTCCTACGAGCAGTACTTC
j_gene: TRBJ1-2; abundance: NA; v_gene: TRBV5-6; len: 16; d_gene: TRBD1; CDR3aa: CASSRQGQGANYGYTF; CDR3nt: TGTGCCAGCAGCCGACAGGGACAGGGGGCGAACTATGGCTACACCTTC
j_gene: TRBJ2-3; abundance: NA; v_gene: TRBV11-3; len: 16; d_gene: TRBD2; CDR3aa: CASSLGTSGEADTQYF; CDR3nt: TGTGCCAGCAGCTTAGGGACTAGCGGGGAAGCAGATACGCAGTATTTT
j_gene: TRBJ2-5; abundance: many; v_gene: TRBV5-4; len: 16; d_gene: TRBD2; CDR3aa: CASSSPLAGGPETQYF; CDR3nt: TGTGCCAGCAGCTCCCCACTAGCGGGAGGCCCAGAGACCCAGTACTTC
j_gene: TRBJ1-1; abundance: NA; v_gene: TRBV29-1; len: 15; d_gene: TRBD1; CDR3aa: CSVSYRGRRGTEAFF; CDR3nt: TGCAGCGTTTCCTACAGGGGGCGGAGGGGGACTGAAGCTTTCTTT
j_gene: TRBJ2-5; abundance: few; v_gene: TRBV27; len: 16; d_gene: TRBD2; CDR3aa: CASSSPLAGALETQYF; CDR3nt: TGTGCCAGCAGTAGTCCTCTAGCGGGAGCCTTGGAGACCCAGTACTTC
j_gene: TRBJ1-2; abundance: NA; v_gene: TRBV11-2; len: 12; d_gene: TRBD1; CDR3aa: CASSSWTGGYTF; CDR3nt: TGTGCCAGCAGCTCCTGGACAGGTGGCTACACCTTC
j_gene: TRBJ2-1; abundance: few; v_gene: TRBV30; len: 15; d_gene: TRBD2; CDR3aa: CAWRWGGRGYNEQFF; CDR3nt: TGTGCCTGGAGGTGGGGCGGGAGGGGGTACAATGAGCAGTTCTTC
j_gene: TRBJ2-3; abundance: few; v_gene: TRBV9; len: 16; d_gene: TRBD1; CDR3aa: CASSPRTGGAGDTQYF; CDR3nt: TGTGCCAGCAGCCCTAGGACAGGGGGCGCCGGAGATACGCAGTATTTT